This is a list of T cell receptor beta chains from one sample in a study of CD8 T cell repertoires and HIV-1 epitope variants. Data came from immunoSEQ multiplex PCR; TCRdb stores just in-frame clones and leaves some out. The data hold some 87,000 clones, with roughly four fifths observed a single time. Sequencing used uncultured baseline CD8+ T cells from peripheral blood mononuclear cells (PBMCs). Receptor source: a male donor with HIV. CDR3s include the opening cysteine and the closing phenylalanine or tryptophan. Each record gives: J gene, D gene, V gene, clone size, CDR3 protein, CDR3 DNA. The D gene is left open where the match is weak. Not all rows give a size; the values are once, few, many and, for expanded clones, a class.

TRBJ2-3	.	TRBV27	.	CASSLGASTDTQYF	TGTGCCAGCAGTTTAGGGGCGAGCACAGATACGCAGTATTTT
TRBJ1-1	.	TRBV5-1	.	CASRYNPDTEAFF	TGCGCCAGCAGATATAATCCGGATACTGAAGCTTTCTTT
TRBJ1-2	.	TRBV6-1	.	CASSDTQVGYTF	TGTGCCAGCAGTGACACACAAGTTGGCTACACCTTC
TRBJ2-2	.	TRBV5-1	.	CASSLGGRNSRELFF	TGCGCCAGCAGCTTGGGGGGGCGTAATTCCCGGGAGCTGTTTTTT
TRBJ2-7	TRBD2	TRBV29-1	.	CSVYTSGEYEQYF	TGCAGCGTTTACACTAGCGGGGAATACGAGCAGTACTTC
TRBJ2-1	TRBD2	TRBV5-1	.	CASSYWDPWRGDNEQFF	TGCGCCAGCAGTTATTGGGACCCTTGGCGGGGGGATAATGAGCAGTTCTTC
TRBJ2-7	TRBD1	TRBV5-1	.	CASSFKQGALEEQYF	TGCGCCAGCAGCTTTAAACAGGGGGCATTGGAGGAGCAGTACTTC
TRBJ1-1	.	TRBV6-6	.	CASSYHLLEAFF	TGTGCCAGCAGTTACCACCTGTTAGAAGCTTTCTTT
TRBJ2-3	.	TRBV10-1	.	CASQERLTDTQYF	TGCGCCAGCCAAGAGAGACTCACAGATACGCAGTATTTT
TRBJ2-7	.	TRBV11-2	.	CASSPGEARRPWEQYF	TGTGCCAGCAGCCCCGGGGAGGCTAGGCGCCCCTGGGAGCAGTACTTC
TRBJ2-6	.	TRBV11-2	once	CASSLDSGANVLTF	TGTGCCAGCAGCTTAGACTCTGGGGCCAACGTCCTGACTTTC
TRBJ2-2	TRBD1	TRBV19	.	CASSIDGQGSGELFF	TGTGCCAGTAGTATAGATGGACAGGGCTCCGGGGAGCTGTTTTTT
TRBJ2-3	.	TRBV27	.	CASSRDYPTDTQYF	TGTGCCAGCAGTAGAGATTACCCCACAGATACGCAGTATTTT
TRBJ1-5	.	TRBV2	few	CASSLLFNSNQPQHF	TGTGCCAGCAGTCTTCTATTCAATAGCAATCAGCCCCAGCATTTT
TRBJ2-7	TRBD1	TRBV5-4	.	CASSFGQGSYEQYF	TGTGCCAGCAGCTTTGGACAGGGGTCCTACGAGCAGTACTTC
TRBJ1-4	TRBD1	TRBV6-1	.	CASSEGEGAREKLFF	TGTGCCAGCAGTGAAGGGGAGGGGGCTAGAGAAAAACTGTTTTTT
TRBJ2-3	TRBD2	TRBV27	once	CASSLGETGTSADTQYF	TGTGCCAGCAGTTTAGGGGAGACAGGGACTAGCGCAGATACGCAGTATTTT
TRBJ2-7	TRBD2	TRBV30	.	CAWARPASGGAYEQYF	TGTGCCTGGGCTAGGCCCGCCAGCGGGGGTGCCTACGAGCAGTACTTC
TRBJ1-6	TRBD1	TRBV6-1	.	CASSWDRGNSPLHF	TGTGCCAGCAGCTGGGACAGAGGAAATTCACCCCTCCACTTT
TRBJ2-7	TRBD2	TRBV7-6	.	CASSPGSGGFYEQYF	TGTGCCAGCAGCCCTGGTAGCGGGGGTTTCTACGAGCAGTACTTC
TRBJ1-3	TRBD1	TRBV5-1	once	CASRKWTGDTINLSGNTIYF	TGCGCCAGCAGAAAATGGACAGGGGACACTATAAACCTCTCTGGAAACACCATATATTTT
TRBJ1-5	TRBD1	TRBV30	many	CAWSVRGLQPQHF	TGTGCCTGGAGTGTTAGGGGGCTTCAGCCCCAGCATTTT
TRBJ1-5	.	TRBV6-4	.	CASSDMGHLGEDQPQHF	TGTGCCAGCAGTGACATGGGACACCTGGGGGAAGATCAGCCCCAGCATTTT
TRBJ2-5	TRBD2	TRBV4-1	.	CASSQDRGLAEETQYF	TGCGCCAGCAGCCAAGATAGGGGACTAGCGGAAGAGACCCAGTACTTC
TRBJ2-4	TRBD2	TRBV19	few	CASSTSLRGGENIQYF	TGTGCCAGTAGTACCTCCCTGCGGGGGGGGGAAAACATTCAGTACTTC
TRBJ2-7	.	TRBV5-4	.	CASSLGSSSYEQYF	TGTGCCAGCAGCTTGGGCAGCTCTAGCTACGAGCAGTACTTC
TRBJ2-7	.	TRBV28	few	CASSLLTSYEQYF	TGTGCCAGCAGTTTATTGACCTCCTACGAGCAGTACTTC
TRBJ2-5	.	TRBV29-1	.	CSAPGGGLWETQYF	TGCAGCGCCCCAGGAGGGGGCCTGTGGGAGACCCAGTACTTC
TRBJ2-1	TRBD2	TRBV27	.	CASTAGGGSYNEQFF	TGTGCCAGCACAGCGGGGGGAGGTTCCTACAATGAGCAGTTCTTC
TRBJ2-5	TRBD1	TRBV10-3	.	CAITSDRGETQYF	TGTGCCATCACGTCGGACAGGGGAGAGACCCAGTACTTC
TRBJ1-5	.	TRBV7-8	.	CASSLVQGNQPQHF	TGTGCCAGCAGCTTAGTTCAGGGGAATCAGCCCCAGCATTTT
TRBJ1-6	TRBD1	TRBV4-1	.	CASSQLDRVRSPLHF	TGCGCCAGCAGCCAACTGGACAGGGTTCGGTCACCCCTCCACTTT
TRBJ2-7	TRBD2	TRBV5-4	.	CASSLAAASGGYEQYF	TGTGCCAGCAGCTTGGCCGCTGCTAGCGGGGGGTACGAGCAGTACTTC
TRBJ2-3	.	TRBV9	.	CASSVVSSTDTQYF	TGTGCCAGCAGCGTAGTTTCTAGCACAGATACGCAGTATTTT
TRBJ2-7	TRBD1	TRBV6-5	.	CASSYSGTGDEQYF	TGTGCCAGCAGTTACTCCGGGACAGGGGACGAGCAGTACTTC
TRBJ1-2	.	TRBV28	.	CASSPVVNYGYTF	TGTGCCAGCAGTCCCGTCGTGAACTATGGCTACACCTTC
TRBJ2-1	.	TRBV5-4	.	CASSLDGFGNEQFF	TGTGCCAGCAGCTTGGACGGTTTTGGCAATGAGCAGTTCTTC
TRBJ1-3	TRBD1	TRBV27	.	CASSSTGITGNTIYF	TGTGCCAGCAGTTCGACAGGGATTACCGGAAACACCATATATTTT
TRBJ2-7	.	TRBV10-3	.	CAISGKGGGTYEQYF	TGTGCCATCAGTGGGAAGGGAGGCGGGACCTACGAGCAGTACTTC
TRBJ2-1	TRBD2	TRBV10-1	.	CASSDPSGSNEQFF	TGCGCCAGCAGTGATCCTAGCGGGAGCAATGAGCAGTTCTTC
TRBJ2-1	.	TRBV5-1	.	CASRREDEQFF	TGCGCCAGCCGACGAGAAGATGAGCAGTTCTTC
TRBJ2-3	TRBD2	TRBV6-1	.	CASSVGTSRADTQYF	TGTGCCAGCAGTGTCGGGACTAGCAGAGCAGATACGCAGTATTTT
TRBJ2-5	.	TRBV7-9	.	CASSLATEETQYF	TGTGCCAGCAGCTTAGCGACAGAAGAGACCCAGTACTTC
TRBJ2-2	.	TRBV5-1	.	CASSRTVNTGELFF	TGCGCCAGCAGCCGGACAGTAAACACCGGGGAGCTGTTTTTT
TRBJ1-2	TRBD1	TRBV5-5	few	CASSTQGDYGYTF	TGTGCCAGCAGCACACAGGGGGACTATGGCTACACCTTC
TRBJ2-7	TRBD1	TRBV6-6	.	CASSNKQGAYEQYF	TGTGCCAGCAGTAACAAACAGGGGGCCTACGAGCAGTACTTC
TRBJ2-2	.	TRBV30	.	CAWSNPWQGEVGELFF	TGTGCCTGGAGTAACCCTTGGCAGGGTGAGGTAGGGGAGCTGTTTTTT
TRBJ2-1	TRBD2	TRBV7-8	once	CASSSLAGLATYNEQFF	TGTGCCAGCAGCTCCCTAGCGGGACTAGCAACTTACAATGAGCAGTTCTTC
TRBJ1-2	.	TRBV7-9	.	CASSLARQAGYTF	TGTGCCAGCAGCTTAGCGCGGCAGGCAGGCTACACCTTC
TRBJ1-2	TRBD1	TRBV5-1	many	CASSTNFDRADYGYTF	TGCGCCAGCAGCACAAACTTCGACAGGGCTGACTATGGCTACACCTTC